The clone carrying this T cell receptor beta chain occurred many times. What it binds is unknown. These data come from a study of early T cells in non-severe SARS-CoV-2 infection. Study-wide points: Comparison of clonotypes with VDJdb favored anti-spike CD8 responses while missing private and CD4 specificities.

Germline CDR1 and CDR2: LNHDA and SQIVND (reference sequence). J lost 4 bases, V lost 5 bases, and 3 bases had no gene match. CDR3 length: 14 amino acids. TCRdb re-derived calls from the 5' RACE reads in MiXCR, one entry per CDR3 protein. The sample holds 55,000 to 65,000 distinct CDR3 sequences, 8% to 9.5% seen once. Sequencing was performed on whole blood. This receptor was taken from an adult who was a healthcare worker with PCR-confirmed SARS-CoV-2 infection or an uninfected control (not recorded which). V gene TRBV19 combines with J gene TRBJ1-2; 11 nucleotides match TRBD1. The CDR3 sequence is CASSVGQGAYGYTF. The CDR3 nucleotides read TGTGCCAGTAGTGTCGGACAGGGGGCCTATGGCTACACCTTC.